This T cell receptor (beta chain) was captured by sequencing in a study of graft-versus-host responses after intestinal transplantation. Turning to the study itself: Following induction with anti-thymocyte globulin, all recipients were given tacrolimus and steroids for around three years. Whole-study results and caveats: Among circulating GvH clones, peak levels were associated with early post-transplant declines in HvG clones. GvH clones detected in recipient marrow included some appearing first in ileum or blood. Allografts carried high graft-versus-host to host-versus-graft clonal ratios in patients having graft-donor T cell macrochimerism.

About this clone itself: The antigen is unknown.

In germline, CDR1 is SEHNR, CDR2 FQNEAQ (reference sequence). Between the trimmed V and J ends, which lost 5 bases and 3 bases, there was a span of 13 bases. This CDR3 comprises 14 residues. Only in-frame clones appear in the TCRdb table, and some are missing; sequencing was by immunoSEQ multiplex PCR. Of 100,000 or so clones in the sample, approximately 84% are singletons; the top ten hold over 0.95%. This material consisted of unstimulated CD4+ T cells sorted from spleen or lymph node cells, taken before transplant. The receptor's source is a human donor who was the organ donor for an intestinal transplant. The V and J genes are TRBV7-9 and TRBJ1-2; D is possibly TRBD1 (6 bases). In nucleotides, the CDR3 is TGTGCCAGCAGCACACACAGGGATTACTATGGCTACACCTTC. This sequence encodes CASSTHRDYYGYTF.